This TCR beta chain came from a study of a mutant IDH1 vaccine in newly diagnosed glioma. In the study overall: Vaccines were begun 4-6 weeks after radiotherapy alone, or with temozolomide cycles. Previous treatment comprised radiotherapy, temozolomide, or both, mostly both.

Time point here: week 35, safety follow-up. A 20-mer mutant IDH1 peptide at 300 ug was injected subcutaneously with topical imiquimod. Of note for this clone: Its antigen is not known.

The CDR3 sequence is 13 residues long. Trimming removed 4 bases at V and 8 bases at J, with 11 bases between. Germline loops: CDR1 LGHNA, CDR2 YSLEER. Sequenced by immunoSEQ multiplex PCR; TCRdb stores in-frame clones only, minus some. This table has nearly 55,000 clones, less than 90% appearing once. The V call is TRBV4-3, the J call TRBJ2-2, with unresolved D. The source is a woman under 30 with glioma. The sequenced sample was PBMCs, obtained from a glioma patient whose treatment included an IDH1 peptide vaccine. In DNA form, the CDR3 reads TGCGCCAGCAGCCGCGTCCTTCGGGGGGAGCTGTTTTTT. Translating gives CASSRVLRGELFF.